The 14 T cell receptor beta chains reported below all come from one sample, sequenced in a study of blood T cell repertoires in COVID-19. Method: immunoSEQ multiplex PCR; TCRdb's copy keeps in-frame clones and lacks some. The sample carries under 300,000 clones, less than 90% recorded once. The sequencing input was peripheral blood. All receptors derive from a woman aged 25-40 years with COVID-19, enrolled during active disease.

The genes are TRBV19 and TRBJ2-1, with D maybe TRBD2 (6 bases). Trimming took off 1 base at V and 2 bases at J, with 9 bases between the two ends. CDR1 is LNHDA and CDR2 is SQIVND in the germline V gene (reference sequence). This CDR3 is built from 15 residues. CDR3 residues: CASSIAGETYNEQFF. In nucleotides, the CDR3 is TGTGCCAGTAGTATAGCGGGGGAGACCTACAATGAGCAGTTCTTC.

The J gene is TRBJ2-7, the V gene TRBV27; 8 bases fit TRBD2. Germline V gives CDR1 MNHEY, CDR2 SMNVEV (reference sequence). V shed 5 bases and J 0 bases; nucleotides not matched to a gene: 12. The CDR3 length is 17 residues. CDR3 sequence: CASSRRRIGTSSYEQYF. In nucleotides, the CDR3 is TGTGCCAGCAGTCGGAGACGGATCGGGACTAGCTCCTACGAGCAGTACTTC.

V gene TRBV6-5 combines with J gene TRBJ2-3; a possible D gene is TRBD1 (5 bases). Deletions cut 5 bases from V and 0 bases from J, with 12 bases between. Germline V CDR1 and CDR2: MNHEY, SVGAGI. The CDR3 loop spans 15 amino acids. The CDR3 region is CASSPTDASTDTQYF. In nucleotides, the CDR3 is TGTGCCAGCAGTCCGACAGACGCTAGCACAGATACGCAGTATTTT.

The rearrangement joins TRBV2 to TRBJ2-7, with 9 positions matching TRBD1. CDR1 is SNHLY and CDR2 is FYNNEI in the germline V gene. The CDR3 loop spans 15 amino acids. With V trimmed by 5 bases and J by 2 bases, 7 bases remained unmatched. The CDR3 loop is CASSHWGQGTYEQYF. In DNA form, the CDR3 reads TGTGCCAGCAGTCATTGGGGACAGGGTACCTACGAGCAGTACTTC.

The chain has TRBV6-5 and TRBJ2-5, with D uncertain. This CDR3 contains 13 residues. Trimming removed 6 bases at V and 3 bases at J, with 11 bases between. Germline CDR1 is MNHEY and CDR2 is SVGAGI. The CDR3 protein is CASREIIKETQYF. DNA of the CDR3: TGTGCCAGCAGGGAGATAATTAAAGAGACCCAGTACTTC.

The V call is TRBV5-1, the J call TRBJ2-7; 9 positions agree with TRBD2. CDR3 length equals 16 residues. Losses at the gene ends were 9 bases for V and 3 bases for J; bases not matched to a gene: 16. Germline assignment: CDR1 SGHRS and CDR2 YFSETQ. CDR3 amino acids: CAISSPAASGVYEQYF. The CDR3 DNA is TGCGCCATTTCATCCCCCGCGGCTAGCGGGGTCTACGAGCAGTACTTC.

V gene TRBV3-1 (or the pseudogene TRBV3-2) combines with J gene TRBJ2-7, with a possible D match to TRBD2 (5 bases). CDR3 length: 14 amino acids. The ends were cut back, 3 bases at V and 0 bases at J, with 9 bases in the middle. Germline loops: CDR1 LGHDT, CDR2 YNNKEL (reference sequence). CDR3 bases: TGTGCCAGCAGCCAGGGAGCCATCTCCTACGAGCAGTACTTC. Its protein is CASSQGAISYEQYF.

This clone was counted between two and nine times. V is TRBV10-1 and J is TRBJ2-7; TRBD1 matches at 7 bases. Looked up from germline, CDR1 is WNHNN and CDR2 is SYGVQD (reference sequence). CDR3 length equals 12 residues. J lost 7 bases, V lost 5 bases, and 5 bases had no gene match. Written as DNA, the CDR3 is TGCGCCAGCAGTCCCCCGGGACAGGAGCAGTACTTC. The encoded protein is CASSPPGQEQYF.

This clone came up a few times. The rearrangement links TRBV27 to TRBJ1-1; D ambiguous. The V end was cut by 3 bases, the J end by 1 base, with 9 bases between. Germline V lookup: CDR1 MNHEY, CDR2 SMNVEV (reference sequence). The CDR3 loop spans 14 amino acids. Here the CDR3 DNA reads TGTGCCAGCAGTTTGTGGTGGCAGAACACTGAAGCTTTCTTT. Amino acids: CASSLWWQNTEAFF.

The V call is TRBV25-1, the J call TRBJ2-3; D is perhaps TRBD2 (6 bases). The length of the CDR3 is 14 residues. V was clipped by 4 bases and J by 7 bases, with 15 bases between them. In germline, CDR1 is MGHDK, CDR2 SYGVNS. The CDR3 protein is CASSGRGNGNTQYF. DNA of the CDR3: TGTGCCAGCAGTGGGCGGGGTAATGGTAATACGCAGTATTTT.

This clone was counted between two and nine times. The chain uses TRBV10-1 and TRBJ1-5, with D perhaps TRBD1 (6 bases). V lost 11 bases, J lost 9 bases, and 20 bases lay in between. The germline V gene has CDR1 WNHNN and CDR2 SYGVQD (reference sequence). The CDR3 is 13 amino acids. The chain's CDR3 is CAGKIQGVRPQHF. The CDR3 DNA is TGCGCCGGTAAGATACAGGGCGTACGGCCCCAGCATTTT.

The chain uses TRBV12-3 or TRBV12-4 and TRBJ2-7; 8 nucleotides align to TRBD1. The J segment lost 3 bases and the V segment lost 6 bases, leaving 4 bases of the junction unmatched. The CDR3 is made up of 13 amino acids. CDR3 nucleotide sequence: TGTGCCAGCAGGGGACAGGTTGACTACGAGCAGTACTTC. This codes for CASRGQVDYEQYF.

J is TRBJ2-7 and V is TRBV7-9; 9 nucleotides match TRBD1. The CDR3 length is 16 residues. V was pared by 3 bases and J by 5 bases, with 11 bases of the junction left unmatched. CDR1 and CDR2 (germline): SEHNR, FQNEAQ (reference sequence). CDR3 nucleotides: TGTGCCAGCAGCTTGGGGAACAGGGGGCTGAACAACGAGCAGTACTTC. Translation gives CASSLGNRGLNNEQYF.

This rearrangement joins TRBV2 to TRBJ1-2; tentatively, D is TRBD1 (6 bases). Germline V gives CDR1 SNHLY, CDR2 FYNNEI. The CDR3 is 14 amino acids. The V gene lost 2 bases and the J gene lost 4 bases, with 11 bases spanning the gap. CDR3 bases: TGTGCCAGCAGTGAACAGGGGACCCCCTATGGCTACACCTTC. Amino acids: CASSEQGTPYGYTF.